This T cell receptor beta chain was found in a study of T cell repertoires in cytomegalovirus infection. As for the study in general: CMV infection and matching HLA type were both indicated by public TCR beta signatures.

MiXCR, applied by TCRdb to the reads, yields one record per CDR3 protein. The profile shows some 150,000 distinct CDR3 sequences, roughly 6.5% of them singletons. The table lists this clonotype with many counts. Its antigen is unidentified. With 2 bases removed from V and 3 bases from J, the gap between germline ends came to 7 bases. Germline V gene sequence: CDR1 SGHTA, CDR2 FQGNSA. This CDR3 comprises 14 residues. Study results and limitations: Dominating the ex vivo response were TCR beta clonotypes that were CMV-specific and HLA-C-restricted. Cumulative frequency of public TCR beta families picked out carriers of CMV plus the relevant HLA.

The V gene is TRBV7-2, the J gene TRBJ1-4; TRBD1 is a possible D gene (5 bases). Sequencing input: PBMCs. The TCR originated in a human donor in good health (CMV status not recorded). Some clones in this sample may be carry-over from other donors' samples. The CDR3 sequence: CASSLLGPNEKLFF. The CDR3 coding sequence is TGTGCCAGCAGCTTATTGGGGCCTAATGAAAAACTGTTTTTT.